This T cell receptor beta chain was observed in a study of blood T cell repertoires in COVID-19 (dated by TCRdb to 2019 to 2021). Concerning the study at large: Samples covering the acute and convalescent phases of COVID-19 were provided by collaborators in the United States, Italy and Spain. The prospective study material was composed of cDNA or gDNA derived from T cells, B-cell-depleted T cells, or PBMCs. Subjects who had been exposed to COVID-19, were actively infected with it, or had recovered from it provided the deeply sampled blood TCRbeta repertoires that made up the dataset. A freely available public database, intended as a resource for researchers studying the immune response to SARS-CoV-2, is where the repertoires were released. Samples were obtained from the ongoing ImmuneRACE study (first 160 participants) and from some 1,200 subjects provided by 6 global collaborators. The sample metadata nearly always contained a de-identified subject ID, COVID-19 status, age in years and sex. HLA class I and class II types, where available, came from metadata supplied by the sample provider rather than from assay-based typing.

The immunoSEQ Assay, a bias-controlled multiplex PCR, was used to amplify TCRbeta CDR3 regions from genomic DNA. In the original analysis: The number of nucleated cells in each sample was estimated by amplification of reference gene primers within the assay. To quantify the absolute abundance of each unique TCRbeta CDR3 rearrangement, sequence reads were collapsed and filtered. For each sample, productive Simpson clonality was calculated as the square root of Simpson's diversity index across productive rearrangements. TCRdb holds this immuneACCESS table with in-frame rearrangements only. Some clones are missing; in checked studies, unresolved V genes explain under half, and the rest has no known cause. The V and J calls and clone size were taken over from that table, and D and trimming were inferred from the DNA. Here the sample has around 350,000 clones; about 87% occur a single time. The biggest ten clones account for about 2.9% of the sample.

On the study overall, not on this receptor specifically: Clinical and demographic metadata were provided uncurated, with the amount varying by source and participant.

Collaborating institutions collected whole blood in K2EDTA tubes following their own protocols. For TCRbeta analysis, collaborators shipped samples as frozen whole blood, isolated PBMCs, or DNA extracted from either of those sample types. For this chain, trimming is 4 bases at the V end and 6 bases at the J end, and the number of junction bases without a gene match is 10. Sequences SGHRS (CDR1) and YFSETQ (CDR2) are obtained from the germline V gene. The CDR3 spans 17 residues, from the cysteine through the phenylalanine. Left in the record is the CDR3 DNA by itself, 51 bases read in frame from the first base. Comment on this clone: The target of this receptor is not known. No base-level quality is on record; no much larger clone is a single base apart.

The chain is made from TRBV5-1 and TRBJ2-2, with 12 bases in between that match TRBD2. The clonotype comes from a human donor in a cohort sampled during active COVID-19. Sequencing input: peripheral blood. The CDR3 loop reads CASSNPTSGSLAGELFF. The base sequence is TGCGCCAGCAGCAACCCGACTAGCGGGAGTTTGGCCGGGGAGCTGTTTTTT. Joined to the reference TRBV5-1 and TRBJ2-2 proteins, this CDR3 gives the full variable domain: KAGVTQTPRYLIKTRGQQVTLSCSPISGHRSVSWYQQTPGQGLQFLFEYFSETQRNKGNFPGRFSGRQFSNSRSEMNVSTLELGDSALYLCASSNPTSGSLAGELFFGEGSRLTVL.